This TCR beta chain comes out of a study of blood T cell repertoires in COVID-19. Repertoires were generated with immunoSEQ multiplex PCR, while TCRdb's copy carries only in-frame clones and drops some. The table records some 240,000 clones, roughly 90% of them present only once. The sample holds one count of this clone. CDR3 size: 16 residues. The V end was cut by 2 bases, the J end by 6 bases, with 17 bases between. From germline, CDR1 is MNHEY and CDR2 SMNVEV (reference sequence). Sequencing was done on a sample of peripheral blood. This sequence originates from an older woman with COVID-19, enrolled during active disease. The chain joins TRBV27 to TRBJ2-1; perhaps TRBD1 as D (6 bases). The CDR3 sequence is CASSLGGLTGSNEQFF. DNA for the CDR3: TGTGCCAGCAGTTTAGGGGGATTAACAGGGAGCAATGAGCAGTTCTTC.